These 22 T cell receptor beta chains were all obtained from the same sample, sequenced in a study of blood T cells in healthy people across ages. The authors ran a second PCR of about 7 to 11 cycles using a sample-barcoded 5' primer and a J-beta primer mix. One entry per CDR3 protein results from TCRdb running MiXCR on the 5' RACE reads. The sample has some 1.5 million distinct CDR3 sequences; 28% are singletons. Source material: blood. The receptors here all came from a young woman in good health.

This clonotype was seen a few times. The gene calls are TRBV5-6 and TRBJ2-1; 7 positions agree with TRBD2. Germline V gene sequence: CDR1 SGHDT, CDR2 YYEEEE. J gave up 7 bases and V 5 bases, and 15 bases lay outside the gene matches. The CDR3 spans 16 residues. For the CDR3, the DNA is TGTGCCAGCAGTCCCTCTTTAGCGGGTGTCTGGAATGAGCAGTTCTTC. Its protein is CASSPSLAGVWNEQFF. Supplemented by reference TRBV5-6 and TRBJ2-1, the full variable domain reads DAGVTQSPTHLIKTRGQQVTLRCSPKSGHDTVSWYQQALGQGPQFIFQYYEEEERQRGNFPDRFSGHQFPNYSSELNVNALLLGDSALYLCASSPSLAGVWNEQFFGPGTRLTVL.

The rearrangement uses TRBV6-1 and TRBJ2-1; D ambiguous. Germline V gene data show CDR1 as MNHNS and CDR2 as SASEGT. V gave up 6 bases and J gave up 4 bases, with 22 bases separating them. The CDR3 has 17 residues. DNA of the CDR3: TGTGCCAGCAGACCACTCGTAGTGCGGTCTGCGTACAATGAGCAGTTCTTC. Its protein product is CASRPLVVRSAYNEQFF.

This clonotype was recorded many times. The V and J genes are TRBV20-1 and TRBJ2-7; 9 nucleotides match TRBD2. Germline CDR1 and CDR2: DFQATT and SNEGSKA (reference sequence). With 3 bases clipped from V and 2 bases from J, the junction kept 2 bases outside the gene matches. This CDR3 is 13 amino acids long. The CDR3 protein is CSARTSGTYEQYF. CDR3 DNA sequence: TGCAGTGCTAGGACTAGCGGTACCTACGAGCAGTACTTC.

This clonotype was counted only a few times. CDR3 DNA: TGTGCCAGCAGCCCTAGTCGGCAGCGGAACACTGAAGCTTTCTTT. It codes for CASSPSRQRNTEAFF. The rearrangement links TRBV7-2 to TRBJ1-1; D unclear. The V and J ends lost 5 bases and 1 base respectively, with 14 bases between them. The CDR3 is 15 amino acids. The germline gives CDR1 SGHTA, CDR2 FQGNSA.

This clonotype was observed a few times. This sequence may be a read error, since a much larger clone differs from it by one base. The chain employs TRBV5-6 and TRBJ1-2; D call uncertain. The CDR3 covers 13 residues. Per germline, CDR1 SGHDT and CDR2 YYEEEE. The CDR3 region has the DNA TGTGCCAGCAGTTTTGGGCTTAACTATGACTACACCTTC. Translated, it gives CASSFGLNYDYTF.

CDR3 in DNA: TGCGCCAGCAGCTTCGCTACAGGAGCCTCCTACGAGCAGTACTTC. Translated, it gives CASSFATGASYEQYF. The chain employs TRBV5-1 and TRBJ2-7; TRBD1 might be the D (5 bases). In germline, CDR1 is SGHRS, CDR2 YFSETQ. The CDR3 runs 15 residues. Trimming cost V 2 bases and J 0 bases, with 12 bases left between them.

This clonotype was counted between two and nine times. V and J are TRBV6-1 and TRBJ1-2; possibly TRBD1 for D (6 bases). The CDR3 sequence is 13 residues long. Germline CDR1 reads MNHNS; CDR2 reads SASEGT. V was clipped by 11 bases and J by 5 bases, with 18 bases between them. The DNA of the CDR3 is TGTGCCGGCTCGGACAGTACGGGGTATGGCTACACCTTC. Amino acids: CAGSDSTGYGYTF.

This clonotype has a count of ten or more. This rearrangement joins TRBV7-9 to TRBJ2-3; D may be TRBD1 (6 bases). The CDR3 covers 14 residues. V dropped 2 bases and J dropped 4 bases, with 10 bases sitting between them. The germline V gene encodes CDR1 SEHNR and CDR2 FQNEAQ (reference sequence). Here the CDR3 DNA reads TGTGCCAGCAGCTTAAGTCAGGGGTCAGATACGCAGTATTTT. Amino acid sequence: CASSLSQGSDTQYF.

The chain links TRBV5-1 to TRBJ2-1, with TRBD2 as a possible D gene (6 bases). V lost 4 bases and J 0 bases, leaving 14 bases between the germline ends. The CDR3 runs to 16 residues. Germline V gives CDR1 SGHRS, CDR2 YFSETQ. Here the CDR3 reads CASSAGTSSSYNEQFF. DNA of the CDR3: TGCGCCAGCAGCGCGGGGACTTCTAGCTCCTACAATGAGCAGTTCTTC.

In DNA form, the CDR3 reads TGCGCCAGCAGCTTGGCCGGCATAGGGGGGGGTGAAAAACTGTTTTTT. Protein sequence: CASSLAGIGGGEKLFF. This chain joins TRBV5-1 and TRBJ1-4, with D tentatively TRBD1 (6 bases). Per the germline V gene, CDR1 is SGHRS and CDR2 is YFSETQ. V was clipped by 0 bases and J by 7 bases, with 16 bases between them. The CDR3 has 16 residues.

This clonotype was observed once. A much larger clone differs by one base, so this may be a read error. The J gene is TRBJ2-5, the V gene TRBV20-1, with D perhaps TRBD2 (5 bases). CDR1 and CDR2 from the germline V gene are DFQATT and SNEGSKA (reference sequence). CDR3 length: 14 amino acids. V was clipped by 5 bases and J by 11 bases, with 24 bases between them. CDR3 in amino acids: CSASSPHGTSGQYF. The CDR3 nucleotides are TGCAGTGCTTCAAGCCCCCACGGCACTTCGGGACAGTACTTC.

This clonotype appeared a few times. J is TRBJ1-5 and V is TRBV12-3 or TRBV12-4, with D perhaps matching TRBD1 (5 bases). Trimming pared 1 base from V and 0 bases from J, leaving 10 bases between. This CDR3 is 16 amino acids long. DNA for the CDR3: TGTGCCAGCAGTTTAGGGGGCACAACTAGCAATCAGCCCCAGCATTTT. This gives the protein CASSLGGTTSNQPQHF.

The CDR3 protein is CASSEAGGALSEKLFF. The CDR3 nucleotides read TGTGCCAGCAGTGAAGCCGGCGGGGCCCTAAGTGAAAAACTGTTTTTT. V gene TRBV25-1 combines with J gene TRBJ1-4; perhaps TRBD1 as D (5 bases). This CDR3 has 16 residues. V lost 2 bases, J lost 7 bases, and 17 bases lay in between. Germline V CDR1 and CDR2: MGHDK, SYGVNS.

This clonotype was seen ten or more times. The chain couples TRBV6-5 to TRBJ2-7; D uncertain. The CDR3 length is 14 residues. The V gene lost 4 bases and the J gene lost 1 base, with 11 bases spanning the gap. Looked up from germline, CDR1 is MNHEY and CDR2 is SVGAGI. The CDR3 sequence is CASSSWDSSYEQYF. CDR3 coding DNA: TGTGCCAGCAGTTCATGGGATTCTTCCTACGAGCAGTACTTC.

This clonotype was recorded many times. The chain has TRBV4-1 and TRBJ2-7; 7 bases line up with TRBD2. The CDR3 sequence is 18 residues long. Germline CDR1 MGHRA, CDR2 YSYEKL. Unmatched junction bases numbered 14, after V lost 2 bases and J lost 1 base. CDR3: CASSQYGGVAGGSYEQYF. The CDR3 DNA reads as TGCGCCAGCAGCCAATACGGTGGGGTAGCGGGTGGATCCTACGAGCAGTACTTC.

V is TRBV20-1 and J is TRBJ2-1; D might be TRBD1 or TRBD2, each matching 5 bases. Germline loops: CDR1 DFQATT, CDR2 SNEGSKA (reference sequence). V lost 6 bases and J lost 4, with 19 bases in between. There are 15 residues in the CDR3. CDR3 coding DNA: TGCAGTGCCCCCCGACCCGGGACCCTTTACAATGAGCAGTTCTTC. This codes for CSAPRPGTLYNEQFF.

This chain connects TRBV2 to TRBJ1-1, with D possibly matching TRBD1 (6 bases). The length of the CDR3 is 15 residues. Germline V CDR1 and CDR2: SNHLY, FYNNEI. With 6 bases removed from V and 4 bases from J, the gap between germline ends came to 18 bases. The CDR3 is CASSYREGAGTEAFF. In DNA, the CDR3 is TGTGCCAGCAGCTACAGGGAAGGAGCGGGCACTGAAGCTTTCTTT.

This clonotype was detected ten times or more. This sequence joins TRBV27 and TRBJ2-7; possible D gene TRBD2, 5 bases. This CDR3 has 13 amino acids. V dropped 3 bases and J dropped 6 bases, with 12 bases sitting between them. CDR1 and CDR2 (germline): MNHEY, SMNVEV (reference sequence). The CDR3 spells CASSFSRGSEQYF. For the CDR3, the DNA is TGTGCCAGCAGTTTTTCCCGGGGTAGCGAGCAGTACTTC.

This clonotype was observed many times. The CDR3 protein is CASSPTGTLNNEQFF. In nucleotides, the CDR3 is TGCGCCAGCAGCCCCACCGGGACCCTAAACAATGAGCAGTTCTTC. The chain joins TRBV4-3 to TRBJ2-1; D could derive from TRBD1 or TRBD2 (5 bases each). V lost 4 bases to trimming and J lost 5 bases, with 15 bases between them. Looked up from germline, CDR1 is LGHNA and CDR2 is YSLEER. The CDR3 length is 15 residues.

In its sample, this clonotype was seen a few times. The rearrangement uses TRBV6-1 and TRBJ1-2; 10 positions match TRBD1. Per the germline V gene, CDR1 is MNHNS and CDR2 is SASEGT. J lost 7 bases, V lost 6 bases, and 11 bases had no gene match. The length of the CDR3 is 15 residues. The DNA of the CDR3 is TGTGCCAGCAGAGCCGGCCCCGGGGACAGGGGTGGCTACACCTTC. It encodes CASRAGPGDRGGYTF.

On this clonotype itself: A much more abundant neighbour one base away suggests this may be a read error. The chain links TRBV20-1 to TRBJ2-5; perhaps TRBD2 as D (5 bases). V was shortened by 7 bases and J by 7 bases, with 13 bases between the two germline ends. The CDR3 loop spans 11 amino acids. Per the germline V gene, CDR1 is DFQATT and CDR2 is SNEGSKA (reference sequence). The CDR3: CSVPTAGTQYF. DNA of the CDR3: TGCAGTGTTCCTACGGCGGGGACCCAGTACTTC.

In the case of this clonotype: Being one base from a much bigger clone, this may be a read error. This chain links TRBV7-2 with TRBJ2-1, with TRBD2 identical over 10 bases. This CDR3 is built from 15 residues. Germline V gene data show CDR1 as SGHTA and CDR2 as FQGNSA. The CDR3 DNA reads TGTGCCAGCAGCATCAGCGGGGGGGCCCAGAATGGGCAGTTCTTC. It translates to CASSISGGAQNGQFF.